Listed below are T cell receptor beta chains from one sample, sequenced in a study of blood T cell repertoires in COVID-19. Assay used: immunoSEQ multiplex PCR; TCRdb lists only in-frame clones, some missing. The table includes fewer than 55,000 clones, approximately 82% detected once. Sequencing was carried out using peripheral blood. All receptors derive from a man between 65 and 80 years old with active COVID-19. CDR3s include the opening cysteine and the closing phenylalanine or tryptophan. D genes are given only for firm matches. Clone size is not always given. Where it is, it says once, few, many or a class for expanded clones.

V	J	D	size	CDR3	DNA
TRBV24-1	TRBJ1-5	.	.	CATSDFGHQPQHF	TGTGCCACCAGTGATTTCGGTCATCAGCCCCAGCATTTT
TRBV19	TRBJ1-2	TRBD1	.	CASAQQGANGYTF	TGTGCCAGTGCCCAGCAGGGGGCGAATGGCTACACCTTC
TRBV5-6	TRBJ1-2	.	few	CASSLAPRRTVRSGGYTF	TGTGCCAGCAGCTTGGCCCCCAGAAGGACAGTGAGGAGTGGGGGCTACACCTTC
TRBV16	TRBJ1-5	.	.	CASSQQGRGNQPQHF	TGTGCCAGCAGCCAACAGGGTCGGGGCAATCAGCCCCAGCATTTT
TRBV9	TRBJ2-5	.	.	CASSVGQKETQYF	TGTGCCAGCAGCGTAGGTCAGAAAGAGACCCAGTACTTC
TRBV18	TRBJ1-1	TRBD1	.	CASSPTQGVTEAFF	TGTGCCAGCTCACCGACCCAGGGGGTCACTGAAGCTTTCTTT
TRBV18	TRBJ2-7	.	.	CASSPPRPSYEQYF	TGTGCCAGCTCACCCCCCAGGCCCTCCTACGAGCAGTACTTC
TRBV18	TRBJ2-1	.	.	CASTSTGGEYSSYNEQFF	TGTGCCAGCACCTCGACAGGCGGCGAATATAGCTCCTACAATGAGCAGTTCTTC
TRBV28	TRBJ1-5	TRBD1	.	CASSARGADNQPQHF	TGTGCCAGCAGTGCCAGGGGGGCGGACAATCAGCCCCAGCATTTT
TRBV4-3	TRBJ1-3	.	.	CASSSPVDGNTIYF	TGCGCCAGCTCCTCCCCGGTAGATGGAAACACCATATATTTT
TRBV7-9	TRBJ2-5	TRBD2	.	CASNRPGLAGAQYQETQYF	TGTGCCAGCAACCGACCTGGACTAGCGGGGGCCCAGTACCAAGAGACCCAGTACTTC
TRBV5-8	TRBJ2-2	TRBD1	.	CASSLAGGQGQTGELFF	TGTGCCAGCAGCTTGGCAGGAGGACAGGGGCAGACCGGGGAGCTGTTTTTT
TRBV7-3	TRBJ1-2	.	.	CASSLSGYGYTF	TGTGCCAGCAGCTTAAGCGGCTATGGCTACACCTTC
TRBV10-3	TRBJ1-1	.	few	CAIRTQGKDTEAFF	TGTGCCATCAGAACCCAGGGGAAGGACACTGAAGCTTTCTTT
TRBV9	TRBJ1-4	.	.	CASSVGTASNEKLFF	TGTGCCAGCAGCGTAGGGACAGCTTCTAATGAAAAACTGTTTTTT
TRBV7-3	TRBJ2-7	TRBD1	.	CASSLMGQPRNEQYF	TGTGCCAGCAGCTTAATGGGACAGCCCAGGAACGAGCAGTACTTC
TRBV7-2	TRBJ2-2	TRBD2	few	CASSGTSHGELFF	TGTGCCAGCAGCGGGACTAGTCACGGGGAGCTGTTTTTT
TRBV6-1	TRBJ2-1	TRBD2	.	CASSEALLAGGDEQFF	TGTGCCAGCAGTGAAGCGCTCCTAGCGGGGGGCGATGAGCAGTTCTTC
TRBV7-8	TRBJ2-7	TRBD2	.	CASEAGGPYEQYF	TGTGCCAGCGAAGCGGGGGGGCCCTACGAGCAGTACTTC
TRBV4-1	TRBJ2-7	TRBD1	.	CASSGTAQPGYEQYF	TGCGCCAGCAGCGGGACAGCTCAACCGGGCTACGAGCAGTACTTC
TRBV18	TRBJ2-6	.	.	CASSPGLISGANVLTF	TGTGCCAGCTCACCAGGACTCATCTCTGGGGCCAACGTCCTGACTTTC
TRBV24-1	TRBJ1-6	.	.	CATQPGAHSPLHF	TGTGCCACCCAACCAGGGGCCCATTCACCCCTCCACTTT
TRBV12-2	TRBJ1-1	.	.	CASRFEGDRGLGTEAFF	TGTGCAAGTCGCTTCGAAGGGGACAGGGGGCTTGGCACTGAAGCTTTCTTT
TRBV5-8	TRBJ1-2	.	.	CASSLGQANYGYTF	TGTGCCAGCAGCTTGGGGCAGGCTAACTATGGCTACACCTTC
TRBV28	TRBJ1-4	.	once	CASSLTGVKLFF	TGTGCCAGCAGTTTAACGGGGGTTAAACTGTTTTTT
TRBV5-1	TRBJ1-4	.	few	CASSIGAQNEKLFF	TGCGCCAGCAGCATAGGGGCGCAGAATGAAAAACTGTTTTTT
TRBV20-1	TRBJ2-7	.	.	CSASGGIHLDEQYF	TGCAGTGCTAGTGGAGGGATACACCTCGACGAGCAGTACTTC
TRBV4-3	TRBJ1-2	.	.	CASSQDIGRGGGYTF	TGCGCCAGCAGCCAAGATATCGGCAGGGGCGGAGGCTACACCTTC
TRBV11-2	TRBJ2-2	.	.	CASSLTDNTGELFF	TGTGCCAGCAGCTTGACAGACAACACCGGGGAGCTGTTTTTT
TRBV12-5	TRBJ1-2	TRBD1	.	CASGLEQGASYGYTF	TGTGCTAGTGGCCTTGAACAGGGGGCAAGCTATGGCTACACCTTC
TRBV10-3	TRBJ2-2	TRBD2	.	CAIRAGTSGLLTGELFF	TGTGCCATCAGAGCCGGGACTAGCGGCCTCCTTACCGGGGAGCTGTTTTTT
TRBV10-3	TRBJ1-2	TRBD1	.	CAISGGQGMNYGYTF	TGTGCCATCAGTGGGGGACAGGGCATGAACTATGGCTACACCTTC
TRBV30	TRBJ1-3	.	.	CAWRTKTGNTIYF	TGTGCCTGGAGAACAAAAACCGGAAACACCATATATTTT
TRBV2	TRBJ2-7	TRBD2	few	CASMAAGAGNEQYF	TGTGCCAGCATGGCCGCGGGAGCGGGTAACGAGCAGTACTTC
TRBV7-3	TRBJ2-2	TRBD2	.	CASSLPGGLAGTGELFF	TGTGCCAGCAGCTTACCGGGGGGACTAGCGGGCACCGGGGAGCTGTTTTTT
TRBV5-5	TRBJ1-5	TRBD1	few	CASSWGQGNQPQHF	TGTGCCAGCAGCTGGGGACAGGGCAATCAGCCCCAGCATTTT
TRBV18	TRBJ2-3	TRBD1	.	CASSPGTGGYSDTQYF	TGTGCCAGCTCACCAGGGACAGGCGGCTATTCAGATACGCAGTATTTT
TRBV19	TRBJ2-7	TRBD1	.	CASSIGGQASGDEQYF	TGTGCCAGTAGTATCGGGGGACAGGCGTCAGGGGACGAGCAGTACTTC
TRBV7-9	TRBJ1-1	.	few	CASSPSQGNTEAFF	TGTGCCAGCAGTCCGAGTCAGGGAAACACTGAAGCTTTCTTT
TRBV7-2	TRBJ1-2	TRBD1	.	CASSPVGQGARNYGYTF	TGTGCCAGCAGCCCTGTAGGACAGGGGGCGAGGAACTATGGCTACACCTTC
TRBV4-1	TRBJ2-7	TRBD1	.	CASSQVPGQYYEQYF	TGCGCCAGCAGCCAAGTCCCGGGACAGTACTACGAGCAGTACTTC
TRBV5-1	TRBJ1-1	TRBD1	.	CASSARTGEGEAFF	TGCGCCAGCAGCGCCCGGACAGGGGAAGGTGAAGCTTTCTTT
TRBV7-2	TRBJ2-7	TRBD2	.	CASSGLAGMGYEQYF	TGTGCCAGCAGCGGACTAGCGGGAATGGGCTACGAGCAGTACTTC
TRBV30	TRBJ2-3	TRBD2	few	CAWSVRGGADTQYF	TGTGCCTGGAGTGTACGCGGGGGGGCAGATACGCAGTATTTT
TRBV20-1	TRBJ2-2	.	.	CSASGPAPGELFF	TGCAGTGCTAGTGGGCCCGCACCTGGGGAGCTGTTTTTT
TRBV2	TRBJ1-2	TRBD1	.	CASSADRGGYGYTF	TGTGCCAGCAGCGCCGACAGGGGCGGCTATGGCTACACCTTC
TRBV19	TRBJ2-7	.	.	CASSPGGRPSYEQYF	TGTGCCAGTAGTCCCGGCGGGCGACCTTCCTACGAGCAGTACTTC
TRBV29-1	TRBJ2-1	.	.	CSVEGRQAVKQFF	TGCAGCGTTGAGGGGAGACAGGCCGTAAAGCAGTTCTTC
TRBV12-3/TRBV12-4	TRBJ1-1	.	.	CASTSDTNTEAFF	TGTGCCAGCACCTCGGACACGAACACTGAAGCTTTCTTT
TRBV3-1/TRBV3-2	TRBJ2-7	.	.	CASSNASPISVDEQYF	TGTGCCAGCAGCAATGCATCTCCCATTTCGGTAGACGAGCAGTACTTC
TRBV5-1	TRBJ2-7	TRBD1	.	CASSLGGTGTYEQYF	TGCGCCAGCAGCTTGGGGGGGACAGGGACCTACGAGCAGTACTTC